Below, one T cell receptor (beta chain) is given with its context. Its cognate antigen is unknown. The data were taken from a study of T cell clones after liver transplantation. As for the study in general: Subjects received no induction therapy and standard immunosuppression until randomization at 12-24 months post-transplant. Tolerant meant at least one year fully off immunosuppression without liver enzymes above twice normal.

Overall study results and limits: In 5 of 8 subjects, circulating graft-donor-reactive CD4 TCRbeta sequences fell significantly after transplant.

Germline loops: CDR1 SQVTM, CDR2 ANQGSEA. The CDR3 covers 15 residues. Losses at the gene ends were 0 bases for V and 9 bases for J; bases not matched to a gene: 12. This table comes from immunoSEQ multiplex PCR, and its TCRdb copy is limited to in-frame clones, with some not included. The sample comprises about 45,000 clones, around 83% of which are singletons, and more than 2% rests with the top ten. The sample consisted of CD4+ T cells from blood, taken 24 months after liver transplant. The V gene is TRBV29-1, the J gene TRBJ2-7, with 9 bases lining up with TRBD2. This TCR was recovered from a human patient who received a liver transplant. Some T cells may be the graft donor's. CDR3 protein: CSVEDQGLAAVGQYF. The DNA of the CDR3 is TGCAGCGTTGAAGACCAGGGACTAGCTGCCGTCGGGCAGTACTTC.